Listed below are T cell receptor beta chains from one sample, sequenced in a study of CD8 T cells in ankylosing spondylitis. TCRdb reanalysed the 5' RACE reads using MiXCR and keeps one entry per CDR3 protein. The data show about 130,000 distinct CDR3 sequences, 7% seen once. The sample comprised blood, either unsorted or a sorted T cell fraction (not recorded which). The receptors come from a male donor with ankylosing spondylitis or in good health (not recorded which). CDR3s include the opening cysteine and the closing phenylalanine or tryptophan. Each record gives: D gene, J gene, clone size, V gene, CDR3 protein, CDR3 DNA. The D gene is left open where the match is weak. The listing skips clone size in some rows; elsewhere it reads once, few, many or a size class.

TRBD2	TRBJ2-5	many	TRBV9	CASSASGGSQETQYF	TGTGCCAGCAGCGCTAGCGGGGGGAGTCAAGAGACCCAGTACTTC
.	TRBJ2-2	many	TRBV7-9	CASSWLSNTGELFF	TGTGCCAGCAGCTGGTTATCGAACACCGGGGAGCTGTTTTTT
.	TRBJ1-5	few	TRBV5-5	CASSSYQGVEQPQHF	TGTGCCAGCAGCTCCTATCAGGGAGTTGAGCAGCCCCAGCATTTT
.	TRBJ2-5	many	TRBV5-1	CASSVLNPQETQYF	TGCGCCAGCAGCGTATTAAATCCCCAAGAGACCCAGTACTTC
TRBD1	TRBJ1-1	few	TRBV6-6	CASNKQGEVAFF	TGTGCCAGCAATAAACAGGGGGAAGTAGCTTTCTTT
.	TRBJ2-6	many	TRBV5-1	CASSGPELSSGANVLTF	TGCGCCAGCAGCGGACCGGAATTGAGCTCTGGGGCCAACGTCCTGACTTTC
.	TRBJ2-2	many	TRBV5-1	CASSRTALNTGELFF	TGCGCCAGCAGCCGGACAGCCCTGAACACCGGGGAGCTGTTTTTT
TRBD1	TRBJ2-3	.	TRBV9	CASSEIKTGGTDTQYF	TGTGCCAGCAGCGAAATCAAGACAGGGGGCACAGATACGCAGTATTTT
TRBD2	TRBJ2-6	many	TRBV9	CASSVFGAGGLKGANVLTF	TGTGCCAGCAGCGTATTTGGAGCGGGGGGGCTAAAAGGGGCCAACGTCCTGACTTTC
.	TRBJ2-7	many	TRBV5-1	CASSLEQGESSEQYF	TGCGCCAGCAGCTTGGAGCAGGGTGAGTCAAGCGAGCAGTACTTC
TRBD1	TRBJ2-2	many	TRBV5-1	CASSLGDRDTGELFF	TGCGCCAGCAGCTTGGGGGACAGAGACACCGGGGAGCTGTTTTTT
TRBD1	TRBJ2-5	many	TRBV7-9	CASSPPQGIQETQYF	TGTGCCAGCAGCCCACCACAGGGGATACAAGAGACCCAGTACTTC
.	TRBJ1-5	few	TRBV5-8	CASSPKGILNQPQHF	TGTGCCAGCAGCCCAAAAGGGATTCTAAATCAGCCCCAGCATTTT
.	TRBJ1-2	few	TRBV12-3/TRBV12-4	CASSLSPNYGYTF	TGTGCCAGCAGTTTGTCTCCGAACTATGGCTACACCTTC
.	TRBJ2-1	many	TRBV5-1	CASSFEGDPYNEQFF	TGCGCCAGCAGCTTCGAAGGAGACCCCTACAATGAGCAGTTCTTC
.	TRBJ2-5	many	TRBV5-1	CASSTRTVQETQYF	TGCGCCAGCAGCACTCGGACCGTCCAAGAGACCCAGTACTTC
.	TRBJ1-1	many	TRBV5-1	CATASWFGTEAFF	TGCGCCACGGCTTCCTGGTTTGGCACTGAAGCTTTCTTT
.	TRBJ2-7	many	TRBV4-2	CASSQGSEQYF	TGTGCCAGCAGCCAGGGGAGCGAGCAGTACTTC
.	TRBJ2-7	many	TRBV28	CASSFVPGEQYF	TGTGCCAGCAGTTTCGTACCTGGCGAGCAGTACTTC
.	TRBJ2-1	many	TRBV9	CASTQAGSAGNEQFF	TGTGCCAGCACCCAGGCGGGATCAGCGGGCAATGAGCAGTTCTTC
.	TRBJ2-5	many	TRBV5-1	CASSLASVARRETQYF	TGCGCCAGCAGCTTGGCTTCAGTGGCTCGCCGAGAGACCCAGTACTTC
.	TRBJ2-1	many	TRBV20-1	CSAAGLGAYEQFF	TGCAGTGCCGCGGGACTCGGTGCCTATGAGCAGTTCTTC
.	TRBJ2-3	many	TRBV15	CATSRGRGQTDTQYF	TGTGCCACCAGCAGAGGGCGGGGACAGACAGATACGCAGTATTTT
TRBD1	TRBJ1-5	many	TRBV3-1	CASSQKGANQPQHF	TGTGCCAGCAGCCAAAAGGGGGCAAACCAGCCCCAGCATTTT
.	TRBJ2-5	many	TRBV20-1	CSARPETLETQYF	TGCAGTGCTAGGCCAGAGACTTTAGAGACCCAGTACTTC
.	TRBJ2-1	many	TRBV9	CASSAPGGGLDEQFF	TGTGCCAGCAGCGCCCCCGGAGGGGGGCTCGATGAGCAGTTCTTC
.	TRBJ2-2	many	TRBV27	CASSRNGSPVVAGELFF	TGTGCCAGCAGTCGAAACGGAAGCCCGGTAGTGGCCGGGGAGCTGTTTTTT
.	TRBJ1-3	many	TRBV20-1	CSASSESGNTIYF	TGCAGTGCTAGTTCCGAGTCTGGAAACACCATATATTTT
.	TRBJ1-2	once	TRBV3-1	CASSQVSGGYGYTF	TGTGCCAGCAGCCAAGTGAGTGGGGGGTATGGCTACACCTTC
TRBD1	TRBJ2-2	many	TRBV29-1	CSVRTGDTGELFF	TGCAGCGTTAGGACAGGGGACACCGGGGAGCTGTTTTTT
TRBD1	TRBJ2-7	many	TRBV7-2	CASSHPPGQGNYEQYF	TGTGCCAGCAGCCACCCACCGGGACAGGGTAATTACGAGCAGTACTTC
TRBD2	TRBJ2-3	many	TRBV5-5	CASSPRLAGFTDTQYF	TGTGCCAGCAGCCCCCGACTAGCGGGATTTACTGATACGCAGTATTTT
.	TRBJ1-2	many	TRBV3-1	CASSQDQGFKANGYTF	TGTGCCAGCAGCCAAGATCAAGGGTTCAAGGCAAATGGCTACACCTTC
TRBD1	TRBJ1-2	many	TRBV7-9	CASTDRKGYGYTF	TGTGCCAGCACGGACAGGAAAGGGTATGGCTACACCTTC
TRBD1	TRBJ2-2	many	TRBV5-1	CASSLTGATNTGELFF	TGCGCCAGCAGCTTGACAGGGGCAACGAACACCGGGGAGCTGTTTTTT
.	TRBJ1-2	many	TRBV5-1	CASSLYRDSVTYGYTF	TGCGCCAGCAGCTTATACAGGGACTCGGTGACCTATGGCTACACCTTC
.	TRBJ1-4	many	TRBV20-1	CSAISGGIEKLFF	TGCAGTGCTATTTCTGGAGGGATTGAAAAACTGTTTTTT
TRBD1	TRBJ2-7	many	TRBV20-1	CSADRGSSYEQYF	TGCAGTGCTGACAGGGGTTCTAGCTACGAGCAGTACTTC
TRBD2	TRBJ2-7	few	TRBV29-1	CSVEGTSEGKNEQYF	TGCAGCGTTGAGGGGACTAGCGAGGGTAAGAACGAGCAGTACTTC
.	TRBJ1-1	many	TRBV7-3	CASSLSRGITEAFF	TGTGCCAGCAGCTTAAGTAGGGGGATCACTGAAGCTTTCTTT
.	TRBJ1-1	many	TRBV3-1	CASSVPGQTEAFF	TGTGCCAGCAGCGTACCAGGGCAAACTGAAGCTTTCTTT